The TCR beta chain described here comes from a study of cytomegalovirus exposure and HLA in healthy donors. Study conclusions and caveats: Using the classifier, cytomegalovirus status was reportedly diagnosed with high specificity and sensitivity. Later, an analysis found that TCR clusters from the first cohort tended to co-occur in the roughly 130 validation repertoires.

The table came from immunoSEQ multiplex PCR; TCRdb's copy has only in-frame clones and leaves some out. The table includes roughly 130,000 clones, about 90% detected once. To note about this clone: The antigen is not known.

The donors were members of the validation cohort comprising over 100 subjects, separate from the roughly 650-subject first cohort. Sequenced material: PBMCs. This receptor was obtained from a man younger than 30 in good health and CMV-seronegative.

DNA for the CDR3: TGTGCCAGCAGTCTGGACAGGGGCCACAATGAGCAGTTCTTC. As protein: CASSLDRGHNEQFF. The chain links TRBV7-6 to TRBJ2-1, with 9 bases identical to TRBD1. This CDR3 is built from 14 residues. Germline CDR1 reads SGHVS; CDR2 reads FNYEAQ. V lost 6 bases, J lost 5 bases, and 5 bases stayed unmatched.